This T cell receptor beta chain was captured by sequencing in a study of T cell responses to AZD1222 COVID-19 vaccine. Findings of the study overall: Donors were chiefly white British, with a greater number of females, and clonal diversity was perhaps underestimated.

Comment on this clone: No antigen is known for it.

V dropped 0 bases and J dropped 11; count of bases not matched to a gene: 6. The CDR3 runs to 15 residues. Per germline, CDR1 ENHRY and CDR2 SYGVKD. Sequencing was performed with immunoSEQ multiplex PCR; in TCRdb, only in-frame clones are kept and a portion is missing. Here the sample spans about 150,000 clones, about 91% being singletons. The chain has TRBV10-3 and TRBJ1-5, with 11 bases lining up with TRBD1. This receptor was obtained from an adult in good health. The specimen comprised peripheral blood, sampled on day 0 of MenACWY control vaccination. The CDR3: CAISESRTGGRAQHF. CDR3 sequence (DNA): TGTGCCATCAGTGAGTCACGGACAGGGGGCAGAGCCCAGCATTTT.